Listed below are T cell receptor beta chains from one sample, sequenced in a study of identifying expanded T cells in peripheral blood. Generated by immunoSEQ multiplex PCR, the TCRdb table keeps only in-frame clones and is missing some. This sample yields some 72,000 clones, of which 85% to 90% are seen a single time; 3% to 3.5% belongs to the top ten. Material: blood. The receptors were sampled from a person aged 18 to 75 in good health. CDR3s include the opening cysteine and the closing phenylalanine or tryptophan. The D gene is left open where the match is weak. A clone size is listed for some rows: how often the clone was seen (once, few, many), or a class if it is expanded.

V	J	size	length	D	DNA	CDR3
TRBV30	TRBJ2-3	-	12	-	TGTGCCTGGAGTTCGGGCACAGATACGCAGTATTTT	CAWSSGTDTQYF
TRBV19	TRBJ2-7	-	13	-	TGTGCCAGTAGTATTCAGGGGTCCTACGAGCAGTACTTC	CASSIQGSYEQYF
TRBV13	TRBJ1-1	-	15	-	TGTGCCAGCAGAGACCAGGCCACAATGAACACTGAAGCTTTCTTT	CASRDQATMNTEAFF
TRBV7-2	TRBJ2-1	-	15	TRBD2	TGTGCCAGCAGACCTTCGGGAGGGACCTACAATGAGCAGTTCTTC	CASRPSGGTYNEQFF
TRBV7-3	TRBJ2-3	-	16	TRBD2	TGTGCCAGCAGCTTCGAGGGAGGGCCGGGCACAGATACGCAGTATTTT	CASSFEGGPGTDTQYF
TRBV5-5	TRBJ2-7	-	15	TRBD2	TGTGCCAGCAGCTTGGAGTGGGGAGGGTCCTACGAGCAGTACTTC	CASSLEWGGSYEQYF
TRBV27	TRBJ2-7	-	16	-	TGTGCCAGCAGCCCGTACGGGGCTTTTTCGTCCTACGAGCAGTACTTC	CASSPYGAFSSYEQYF
TRBV7-6	TRBJ1-5	-	16	TRBD1	TGTGCCAGCAGCTTAGATACAGGGGACAGCAATCAGCCCCAGCATTTT	CASSLDTGDSNQPQHF
TRBV4-3	TRBJ2-2	few	15	TRBD2	TGCGCCAGCAGCCAAAAGCGGGGTAGCACCGGGGAGCTGTTTTTT	CASSQKRGSTGELFF
TRBV5-1	TRBJ1-1	-	14	TRBD1	TGCGCCAGCAGCTTAGGACAGGAAGGGACTGAAGCTTTCTTT	CASSLGQEGTEAFF
TRBV7-2	TRBJ1-5	-	14	-	TGTGCCAGCAGCTTAGCGCCAGGGAATCAGCCCCAGCATTTT	CASSLAPGNQPQHF
TRBV6-1	TRBJ2-7	-	11	-	TGTGCCAGCCTAATTGGGCTCGAGCAGTACTTC	CASLIGLEQYF
TRBV27	TRBJ2-1	-	17	TRBD2	TGTGCCAGCAGTACCCAAGCGGGAGGGATTTACTACAATGAGCAGTTCTTC	CASSTQAGGIYYNEQFF
TRBV28	TRBJ2-1	-	17	TRBD2	TGTGCCAGCAGTTCCACTAGCGGGCGCGGCAATTACAATGAGCAGTTCTTC	CASSSTSGRGNYNEQFF
TRBV7-2	TRBJ2-1	-	13	-	TGTGCCAGCAGCTTATCGCCCCGTCCAGAGCAGTTCTTC	CASSLSPRPEQFF
TRBV4-1	TRBJ2-4	-	18	-	TGCGCCAGCAGCCACAGTATCGGGACAAACTTAGCCAAAAACATTCAGTACTTC	CASSHSIGTNLAKNIQYF
TRBV9	TRBJ2-2	-	13	-	TGTGCCAGCAGGTTTCATAACACCGGGGAGCTGTTTTTT	CASRFHNTGELFF
TRBV11-2	TRBJ1-2	-	16	TRBD1	TGTGCCAGCAGCCCCGGGACAGGATCTAACAACTATGGCTACACCTTC	CASSPGTGSNNYGYTF
TRBV6-4	TRBJ2-2	-	14	-	TGTGCCAGCAGTGACTCGAAAGAGGCCGGGGAGCTGTTTTTT	CASSDSKEAGELFF
TRBV6-1	TRBJ1-2	-	15	TRBD1	TGTGCCAGCAGTGAAGCGATGGGACAGGCTTTTGGCTACACCTTC	CASSEAMGQAFGYTF
TRBV5-1	TRBJ2-1	once	14	-	TGCGCCAGCAGCTTGAAGCGTTCATACAATGAGCAGTTCTTC	CASSLKRSYNEQFF
TRBV9	TRBJ1-6	-	17	-	TGTGCCAGCAGCGTAGACGGGGACCCTGGGTATAATTCACCCCTCCACTTT	CASSVDGDPGYNSPLHF
TRBV6-5	TRBJ1-3	-	15	-	TGTGCCAGCAGTCGAGACAGGTGGGGTGGAAACACCATATATTTT	CASSRDRWGGNTIYF
TRBV19	TRBJ2-4	-	19	TRBD2	TGTGCCAGTAGTATATTCTCGTGGGGAGCGGGAGTAACCAAAAACATTCAGTACTTC	CASSIFSWGAGVTKNIQYF
TRBV4-3	TRBJ2-1	-	18	-	TGCGCCAGCAGCCTACTCTTGAGTCAAGCGGCGGGGAGGAATGAGCAGTTCTTC	CASSLLLSQAAGRNEQFF
TRBV9	TRBJ2-7	-	13	-	TGTGCCAGCAGCGTAGACCCTCTCTACGAGCAGTACTTC	CASSVDPLYEQYF
TRBV5-5	TRBJ1-6	-	15	TRBD1	TGTGCCAGCAGCTTGGAAGGGACAGTTAATTCACCCCTCCACTTT	CASSLEGTVNSPLHF
TRBV18	TRBJ1-2	few	13	-	TGTGCCAGCTCCCCAACAAGCGACTATGGCTACACCTTC	CASSPTSDYGYTF
TRBV28	TRBJ2-3	-	16	TRBD2	TGTGCCAGCAGTCCCTCCACGGGGGGGCCGGCAGATACGCAGTATTTT	CASSPSTGGPADTQYF
TRBV5-1	TRBJ1-3	-	18	TRBD1	TGCGCCAGCAGCTTGATGGATTCGACAGGGAGGCAAGGGGACACCATATATTTT	CASSLMDSTGRQGDTIYF
TRBV9	TRBJ1-5	-	13	-	TGTGCCAGCAGCGTAGCTCCCAATCAGCCCCAGCATTTT	CASSVAPNQPQHF
TRBV18	TRBJ1-5	once	18	-	TGTGCCAGCTCAGCTTTTGGGTCGACGGAAGTTGAGATCCAGCCCCAGCATTTT	CASSAFGSTEVEIQPQHF
TRBV5-1	TRBJ2-5	-	15	-	TGCGCCAGCAGCCTGGCGGACAGAGGTCAAGAGACCCAGTACTTC	CASSLADRGQETQYF
TRBV4-3	TRBJ2-3	-	14	TRBD1	TGCGCCAGCAGCCAAGCCCAGGGGGCAGATACGCAGTATTTT	CASSQAQGADTQYF
TRBV18	TRBJ2-3	-	16	-	TGTGCCAGCTCACCACCGGCAGAAGGGACCCGCGGTACGCAGTATTTT	CASSPPAEGTRGTQYF
TRBV5-1	TRBJ2-1	-	16	TRBD1	TGCGCCAGCACCCCCGGGAGGGGACAGGGGTCCGATGAGCAGTTCTTC	CASTPGRGQGSDEQFF
TRBV4-1	TRBJ2-3	-	15	-	TGCGCCAGCAGCCAAGATGGGTGGGCCCAAGATACGCAGTATTTT	CASSQDGWAQDTQYF
TRBV5-1	TRBJ1-1	-	16	TRBD1	TGCGCCAGTAAAACGGGACAGGGCTCCCAAGGAACTGAAGCTTTCTTT	CASKTGQGSQGTEAFF
TRBV6-4	TRBJ2-1	few	13	TRBD2	TGTGCCAGCAGTTTGGGGACCGGGGGGGAGCAGTTCTTC	CASSLGTGGEQFF
TRBV7-3	TRBJ2-1	few	15	TRBD2	TGTGCCAGCAGCCCGCTAGCGGGAGCTTCCAATGAGCAGTTCTTC	CASSPLAGASNEQFF
TRBV27	TRBJ1-1	-	12	-	TGTGCCAGCAAGAACAGGGACACTGAAGCTTTCTTT	CASKNRDTEAFF
TRBV5-4	TRBJ2-5	-	13	-	TGTGCCAGCAGCTTCGAGCGCCAAGAGACCCAGTACTTC	CASSFERQETQYF
TRBV6-5	TRBJ1-3	once	15	TRBD1	TGTGCCAGCAGTTACTCGGGACAGGTGGGAAACACCATATATTTT	CASSYSGQVGNTIYF
TRBV7-9	TRBJ1-1	-	15	-	TGTGCCAGCAGCTTAGGAGCGGTAGGGCTCACTGAAGCTTTCTTT	CASSLGAVGLTEAFF
TRBV9	TRBJ1-1	-	15	TRBD1	TGTGCCAGCAGCGTAGGAGGGACAGGGATAGAAGTAGCTTTCTTT	CASSVGGTGIEVAFF
TRBV28	TRBJ1-1	-	15	-	TGTGCCAGCAGTTTAAGGATGGACACGAACACTGAAGCTTTCTTT	CASSLRMDTNTEAFF
TRBV5-4	TRBJ2-1	few	14	-	TGTGCCAGCAGCCCCCCCGTGGCGCGATCTGAGCAGTTCTTC	CASSPPVARSEQFF
TRBV19	TRBJ2-1	-	19	TRBD2	TGTGCCAGTAGTCCACGGTGGACTAGCGGGAGTTTGGACTACAATGAGCAGTTCTTC	CASSPRWTSGSLDYNEQFF
TRBV4-1	TRBJ2-1	-	16	-	TGCGCCAGCAGCCAAGGGGTAAGCACCTCCTACAATGAGCAGTTCTTC	CASSQGVSTSYNEQFF
TRBV6-6	TRBJ2-7	-	14	-	TGTGCCAGCAGTTACGCGGGTCTTCCCTACGAGCAGTACTTC	CASSYAGLPYEQYF
TRBV28	TRBJ2-3	-	14	-	TGTGCCAGCAGTAGAGGGAGGGGGACAGATACGCAGTATTTT	CASSRGRGTDTQYF
TRBV19	TRBJ2-3	-	15	-	TGTGCCAGTAGTGACCATACCTATAGCACAGATACGCAGTATTTT	CASSDHTYSTDTQYF
TRBV28	TRBJ2-3	-	15	-	TGTGCCAGCAGGGGCGGAGGGGGGACCACAGATACGCAGTATTTT	CASRGGGGTTDTQYF
TRBV4-3	TRBJ1-5	-	15	-	TGCGCCAGCAGCCAAGAAGGACGGATGGGGCAGCCCCAGCATTTT	CASSQEGRMGQPQHF
TRBV5-1	TRBJ2-6	-	16	-	TGCGCCAGCAGCTTGTCAGGGTCCAACGGGGCCAACGTCCTGACTTTC	CASSLSGSNGANVLTF
TRBV19	TRBJ2-3	-	14	TRBD1	TGTGCCAGTAGTATAGGACAGGGGGCAGATACGCAGTATTTT	CASSIGQGADTQYF
TRBV4-3	TRBJ2-6	-	18	-	TGCGCCAGCAGCCCCTATTCTTGGGGCGTATCGGGGGCCAACGTCCTGACTTTC	CASSPYSWGVSGANVLTF
TRBV5-6	TRBJ2-5	once	16	TRBD1	TGTGCCAGCAGCTTGAAACAGGGACAGCAGGAAGAGACCCAGTACTTC	CASSLKQGQQEETQYF
TRBV30	TRBJ1-4	-	14	TRBD1	TGTGCCTGGACGAGGACAGGGAGGAATGAAAAACTGTTTTTT	CAWTRTGRNEKLFF
TRBV5-1	TRBJ2-3	-	14	TRBD1	TGCGCCAGCAGCTGGGGACAGAGCACAGATACGCAGTATTTT	CASSWGQSTDTQYF